This T cell receptor (beta chain) stems from a study of T cell changes during pregnancy in multiple sclerosis. The CDR3 runs 17 residues. CDR1 is MNHEY, CDR2 SMNVEV, per germline (reference sequence). With V trimmed by 2 bases and J by 4 bases, 11 bases remained unmatched. The data were produced by immunoSEQ multiplex PCR, yet TCRdb's version contains in-frame clones alone and is incomplete. The sample has about 92,000 clones; 85% to 95% are singletons. The TCR comes from a female donor with multiple sclerosis, enrolled in a pregnancy study. The chain carries TRBV27 and TRBJ2-7, with 10 bases fitting TRBD2. Sequencing was performed on peripheral blood, taken in the first trimester of pregnancy. The DNA of the CDR3 is TGTGCCAGCAGTTTAGTCCGGGGGGAGCGGGGGGGGTACGAGCAGTACTTC. Its translation: CASSLVRGERGGYEQYF.